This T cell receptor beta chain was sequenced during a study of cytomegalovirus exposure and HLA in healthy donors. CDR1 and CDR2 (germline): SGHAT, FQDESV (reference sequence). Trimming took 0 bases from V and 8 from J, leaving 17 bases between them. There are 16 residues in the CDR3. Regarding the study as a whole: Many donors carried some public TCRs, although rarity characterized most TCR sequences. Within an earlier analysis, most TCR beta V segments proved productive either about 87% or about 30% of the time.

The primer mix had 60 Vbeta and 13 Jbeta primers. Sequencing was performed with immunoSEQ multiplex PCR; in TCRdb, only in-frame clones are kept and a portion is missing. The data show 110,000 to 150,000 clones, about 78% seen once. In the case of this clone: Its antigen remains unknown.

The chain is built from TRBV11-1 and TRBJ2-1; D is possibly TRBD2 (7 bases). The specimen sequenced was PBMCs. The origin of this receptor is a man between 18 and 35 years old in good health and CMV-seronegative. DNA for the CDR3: TGTGCCAGCAGCTTAGCTGGGGGGGCGTTTAGGGATGAGCAGTTCTTC. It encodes CASSLAGGAFRDEQFF.